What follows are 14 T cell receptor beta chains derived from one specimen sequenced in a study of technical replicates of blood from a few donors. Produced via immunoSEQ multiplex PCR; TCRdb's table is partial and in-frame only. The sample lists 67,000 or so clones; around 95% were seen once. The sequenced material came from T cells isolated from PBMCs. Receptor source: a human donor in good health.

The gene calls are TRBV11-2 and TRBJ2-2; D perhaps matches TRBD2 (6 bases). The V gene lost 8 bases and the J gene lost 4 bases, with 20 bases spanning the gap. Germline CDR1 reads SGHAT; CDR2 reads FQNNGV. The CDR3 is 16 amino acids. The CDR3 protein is CASRGNGSKGTGELFF. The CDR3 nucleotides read TGTGCCAGCCGGGGTAACGGGAGCAAGGGCACCGGGGAGCTGTTTTTT. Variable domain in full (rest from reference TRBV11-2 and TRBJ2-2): EAGVAQSPRYKIIEKRQSVAFWCNPISGHATLYWYQQILGQGPKLLIQFQNNGVVDDSQLPKDRFSAERLKGVDSTLKIQPAKLEDSAVYLCASRGNGSKGTGELFFGEGSRLTVL.

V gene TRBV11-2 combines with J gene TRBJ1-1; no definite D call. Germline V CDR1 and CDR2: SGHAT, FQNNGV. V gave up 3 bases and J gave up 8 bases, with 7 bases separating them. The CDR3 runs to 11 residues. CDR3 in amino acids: CASSFVREAFF. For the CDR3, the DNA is TGTGCCAGCAGCTTCGTCAGGGAAGCTTTCTTT.

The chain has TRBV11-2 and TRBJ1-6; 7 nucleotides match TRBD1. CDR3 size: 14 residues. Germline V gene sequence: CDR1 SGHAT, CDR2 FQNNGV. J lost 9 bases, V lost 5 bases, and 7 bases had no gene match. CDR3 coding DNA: TGTGCCAGCAGCCCAGGGACAGCTCCTTCACCCCTCCACTTT. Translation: CASSPGTAPSPLHF.

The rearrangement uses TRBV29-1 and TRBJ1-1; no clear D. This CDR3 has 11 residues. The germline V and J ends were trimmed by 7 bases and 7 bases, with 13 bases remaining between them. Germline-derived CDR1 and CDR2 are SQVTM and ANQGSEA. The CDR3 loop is CSALRGYEAFF. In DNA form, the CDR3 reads TGCAGCGCATTGCGAGGGTATGAAGCTTTCTTT.

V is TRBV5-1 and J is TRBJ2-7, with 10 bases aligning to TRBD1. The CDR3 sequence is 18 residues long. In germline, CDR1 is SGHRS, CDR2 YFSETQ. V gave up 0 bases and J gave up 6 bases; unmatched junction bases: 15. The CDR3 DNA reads TGCGCCAGCAGCTTGGGGAGACAGGGGGCAAAATTGCAACGCGAGCAGTACTTC. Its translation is CASSLGRQGAKLQREQYF.

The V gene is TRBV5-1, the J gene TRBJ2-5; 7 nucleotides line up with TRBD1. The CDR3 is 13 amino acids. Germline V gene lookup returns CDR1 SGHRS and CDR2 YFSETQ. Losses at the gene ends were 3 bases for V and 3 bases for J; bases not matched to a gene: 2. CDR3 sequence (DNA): TGCGCCAGCAGCTATGGGACAGAAGAGACCCAGTACTTC. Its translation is CASSYGTEETQYF.

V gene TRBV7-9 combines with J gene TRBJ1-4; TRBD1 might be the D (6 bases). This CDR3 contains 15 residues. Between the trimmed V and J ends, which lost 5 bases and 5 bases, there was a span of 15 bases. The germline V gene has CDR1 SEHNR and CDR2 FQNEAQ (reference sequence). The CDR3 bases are TGTGCCAGCAGCCCCGTAGGGGGGGGAAATGAAAAACTGTTTTTT. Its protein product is CASSPVGGGNEKLFF. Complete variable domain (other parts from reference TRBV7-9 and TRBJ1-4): DTGVSQNPRHKITKRGQNVTFRCDPISEHNRLYWYRQTLGQGPEFLTYFQNEAQLEKSRLLSDRFSAERPKGSFSTLEIQRTEQGDSAMYLCASSPVGGGNEKLFFGSGTQLSVL.

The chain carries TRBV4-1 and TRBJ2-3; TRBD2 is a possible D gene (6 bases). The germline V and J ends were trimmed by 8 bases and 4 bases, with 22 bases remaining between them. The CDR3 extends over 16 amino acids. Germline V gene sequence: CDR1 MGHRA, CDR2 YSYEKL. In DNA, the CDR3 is TGCGCCAGCTCTTACCAAGGGTACCCGGGGGCAGATACGCAGTATTTT. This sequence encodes CASSYQGYPGADTQYF.

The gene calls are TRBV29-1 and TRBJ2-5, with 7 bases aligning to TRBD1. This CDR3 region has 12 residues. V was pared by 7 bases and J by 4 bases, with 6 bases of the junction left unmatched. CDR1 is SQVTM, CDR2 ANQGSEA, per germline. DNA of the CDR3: TGCAGCGGGTCAGGGGGTGGAGAGACCCAGTACTTC. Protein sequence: CSGSGGGETQYF. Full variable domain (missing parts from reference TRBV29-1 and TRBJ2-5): SAVISQKPSRDICQRGTSLTIQCQVDSQVTMMFWYRQQPGQSLTLIATANQGSEATYESGFVIDKFPISRPNLTFSTLTVSNMSPEDSSIYLCSGSGGGETQYFGPGTRLLVL.

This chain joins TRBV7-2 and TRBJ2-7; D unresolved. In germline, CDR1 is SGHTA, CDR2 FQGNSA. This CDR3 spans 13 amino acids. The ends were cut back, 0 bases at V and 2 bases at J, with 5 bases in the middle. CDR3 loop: CASSLAGTYEQYF. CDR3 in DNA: TGTGCCAGCAGCTTAGCGGGCACCTACGAGCAGTACTTC.

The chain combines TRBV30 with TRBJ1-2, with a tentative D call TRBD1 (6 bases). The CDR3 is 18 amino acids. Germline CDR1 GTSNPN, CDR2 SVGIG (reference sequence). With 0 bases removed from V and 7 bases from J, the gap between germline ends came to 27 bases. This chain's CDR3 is CAWSVLRSDTGGAFGYTF. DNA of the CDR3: TGTGCCTGGAGTGTATTACGGTCCGATACGGGGGGCGCATTTGGCTACACCTTC.

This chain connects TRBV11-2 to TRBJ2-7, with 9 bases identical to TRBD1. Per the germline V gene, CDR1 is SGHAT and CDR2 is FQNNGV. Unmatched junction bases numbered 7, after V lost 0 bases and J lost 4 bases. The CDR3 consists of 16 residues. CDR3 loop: CASSLDRTGVGYEQYF. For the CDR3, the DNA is TGTGCCAGCAGCTTAGACCGGACAGGGGTTGGTTACGAGCAGTACTTC.

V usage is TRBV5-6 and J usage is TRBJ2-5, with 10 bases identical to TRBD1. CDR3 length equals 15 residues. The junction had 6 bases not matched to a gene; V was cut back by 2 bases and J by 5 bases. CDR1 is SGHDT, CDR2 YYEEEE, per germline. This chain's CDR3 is CASSFRQGASETQYF. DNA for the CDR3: TGTGCCAGCAGCTTTAGACAGGGGGCTAGTGAGACCCAGTACTTC. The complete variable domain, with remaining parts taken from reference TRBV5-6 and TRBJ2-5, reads DAGVTQSPTHLIKTRGQQVTLRCSPKSGHDTVSWYQQALGQGPQFIFQYYEEEERQRGNFPDRFSGHQFPNYSSELNVNALLLGDSALYLCASSFRQGASETQYFGPGTRLLVL.

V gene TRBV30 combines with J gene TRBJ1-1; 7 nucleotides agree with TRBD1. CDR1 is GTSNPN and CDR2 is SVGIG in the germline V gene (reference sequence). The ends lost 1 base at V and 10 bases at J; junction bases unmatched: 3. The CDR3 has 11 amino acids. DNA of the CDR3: TGTGCCTGGAGTGACAGGGGAGCAGCTTTCTTT. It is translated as CAWSDRGAAFF.